The source of this T cell receptor beta chain is a study of cytomegalovirus exposure and HLA in healthy donors. This CDR3 contains 18 residues. Germline-derived CDR1 and CDR2 are MDHEN and SYDVKM. V was pared by 3 bases and J by 5 bases, with 22 bases between. The PCR employed 60 Vbeta primers together with 13 Jbeta primers. Sequencing was performed with immunoSEQ multiplex PCR; in TCRdb, only in-frame clones are kept and a portion is missing. The sample contains 95,000 to 150,000 clones, approximately 75% of which appear only once. The chain uses TRBV28 and TRBJ2-2; D possibly corresponds to TRBD1 (5 bases). The TCR comes from a man younger than 40 in good health and CMV-seronegative. Sequenced sample: PBMCs. The CDR3 DNA follows: TGTGCCAGCAGTTTTGAATTTCTGCCGGCAGGGCGGACCGGGGAGCTGTTTTTT. Its protein product is CASSFEFLPAGRTGELFF.